This T cell receptor beta chain is from a study of CD8+ T cells in alopecia areata. Study information: Tofacitinib dosing lasted 6 to 18 months, which was then followed by 6 months off drug.

Study-level findings and limits: Scalp specimens additionally yield sequences from normal skin's resident alphabeta T cells.

Extracted RNA was reverse transcribed into cDNA, the sequencing template. Some clones are missing from TCRdb's copy, which holds only in-frame ones; the method was immunoSEQ multiplex PCR. The table lists 150,000 or so clones, 40% to 60% of them singletons. On this clone: Its specificity is not known.

The specimen comprised CD8+ T cells sorted from blood, sampled at week 0. This receptor was taken from a human donor with alopecia areata.

The CDR3 region is CASSSDRGETQYF. The CDR3 coding sequence is TGCGCCAGCAGCTCTGACAGAGGCGAGACCCAGTACTTC. The chain employs TRBV5-1 and TRBJ2-5, with a possible D match to TRBD1 (5 bases). This CDR3 has 13 amino acids. V was cut by 3 bases and J by 5 bases, with 11 bases left in between. The germline gives CDR1 SGHRS, CDR2 YFSETQ.